One sample yielded the 22 T cell receptor beta chains listed below, sequenced in a study of cytomegalovirus exposure and HLA in healthy donors. The PCR had 60 Vbeta and 13 Jbeta primers. Method: immunoSEQ multiplex PCR; TCRdb's copy keeps in-frame clones and lacks some. Of about 130,000 clones detected, 60% to 85% appear once; the ten largest clones hold 3.1%. The sample comprised PBMCs. The receptors derive from a man aged 30 to 45 in good health and CMV-seronegative.

The chain recombines TRBV7-8 with TRBJ1-2; 7 nucleotides align to TRBD1. Germline V lookup: CDR1 SGHVS, CDR2 FQNEAQ. This CDR3 spans 16 amino acids. V gave up 5 bases and J gave up 0 bases; unmatched junction bases: 9. CDR3 DNA: TGTGCCAGCAGCCAAAGGGGGCCCCCTGCTAACTATGGCTACACCTTC. This encodes CASSQRGPPANYGYTF.

This clone turned up a few times. The chain links TRBV19 to TRBJ2-3; 7 bases map to TRBD2. The CDR3 runs 14 residues. Germline assignment: CDR1 LNHDA and CDR2 SQIVND (reference sequence). J gave up 4 bases and V 3 bases, and 4 bases lay outside the gene matches. CDR3 DNA: TGTGCCAGTAGTATTATGGCGGGAGCAGATACGCAGTATTTT. Encoded protein: CASSIMAGADTQYF.

This chain links TRBV18 with TRBJ1-2; D remains unclear. In germline, CDR1 is KGHSH, CDR2 LQKENI. V lost 2 bases to trimming and J lost 5 bases, with 6 bases between them. The CDR3 has 12 amino acids. CDR3 residues: CASSPMEYGYTF. The CDR3 DNA follows: TGTGCCAGCTCACCAATGGAGTATGGCTACACCTTC.

This chain joins TRBV30 and TRBJ1-5; D is uncertain. The CDR3 is made up of 14 amino acids. Trimming pared 2 bases from V and 2 bases from J, leaving 10 bases between. CDR1 is GTSNPN, CDR2 SVGIG, per germline (reference sequence). The CDR3, as DNA: TGTGCCTGGAGTTTTCGTAGTGGCAATCAGCCCCAGCATTTT. Translating it yields CAWSFRSGNQPQHF.

The rearrangement joins TRBV18 to TRBJ2-7; 8 nucleotides agree with TRBD1. This CDR3 is built from 12 residues. The germline CDR1 and CDR2 sequences are KGHSH and LQKENI. Trimming at V came to 5 bases and at J to 6 bases, leaving 3 bases not matched to a gene. The CDR3 sequence is CASSSDRGEQYF. The CDR3 nucleotides are TGTGCCAGCTCAAGTGACAGGGGCGAGCAGTACTTC. Supplemented by reference TRBV18 and TRBJ2-7, the full variable domain reads NAGVMQNPRHLVRRRGQEARLRCSPMKGHSHVYWYRQLPEEGLKFMVYLQKENIIDESGMPKERFSAEFPKEGPSILRIQQVVRGDSAAYFCASSSDRGEQYFGPGTRLTVT.

This chain joins TRBV25-1 and TRBJ2-7, with D perhaps TRBD1 (5 bases). V was trimmed by 1 base and J by 2 bases, leaving 12 bases between them. The CDR3 runs to 15 residues. Germline V CDR1 and CDR2: MGHDK, SYGVNS. As DNA, the CDR3 is TGTGCCAGCAGTGAATCGTGGGCAGGGCCCTACGAGCAGTACTTC. It yields the protein CASSESWAGPYEQYF.

The chain is built from TRBV28 and TRBJ2-7; 7 bases match TRBD2. CDR1 and CDR2 (germline): MDHEN, SYDVKM. The V segment lost 6 bases and the J segment 9 bases; nucleotides outside the gene matches: 20. CDR3 size: 16 residues. In DNA form, the CDR3 reads TGTGCCAGCAGCTACCCTCTGGGCAGCCGGGCGGGAGCGCAGTACTTC. As protein: CASSYPLGSRAGAQYF.

The chain couples TRBV4-3 to TRBJ2-3; no clear D gene. The CDR3 spans 14 residues. Trimming took 0 bases from V and 3 from J, leaving 7 bases between them. Germline CDR1 and CDR2: LGHNA and YSLEER. CDR3 in DNA: TGCGCCAGCAGCCAAGATCCGTTTACAGATACGCAGTATTTT. Translated: CASSQDPFTDTQYF.

The chain has TRBV4-1 and TRBJ2-2, with D maybe TRBD1 (7 bases). V lost 4 bases to trimming and J lost 1 base, with 25 bases between them. The germline V gene encodes CDR1 MGHRA and CDR2 YSYEKL. This CDR3 has 20 amino acids. The CDR3 DNA reads as TGCGCCAGCAGCCCCTACTTTCAGGGGGGTTATACCGGGAACACCGGGGAGCTGTTTTTT. Translating it yields CASSPYFQGGYTGNTGELFF.

The sample holds one count of this clone. V usage is TRBV9 and J usage is TRBJ1-5; 11 positions agree with TRBD1. The CDR3 extends over 15 amino acids. Germline V gene lookup returns CDR1 SGDLS and CDR2 YYNGEE. The ends lost 2 bases at V and 5 bases at J; junction bases unmatched: 3. CDR3 DNA: TGTGCCAGCAGCGTCGGGACAGGGGGATATCAGCCCCAGCATTTT. It translates to CASSVGTGGYQPQHF.

The V call is TRBV19, the J call TRBJ1-4, with 8 bases identical to TRBD1. This CDR3 contains 16 residues. The ends lost 3 bases at V and 0 bases at J; junction bases unmatched: 3. CDR1 LNHDA and CDR2 SQIVND come from the germline V gene (reference sequence). CDR3 in DNA: TGTGCCAGTAGTATCCAGGGGGCCTCAACTAATGAAAAACTGTTTTTT. This gives the protein CASSIQGASTNEKLFF.

In nucleotides, the CDR3 is TGTGCCAGCAGTGCGAGCTCCTACAATGAGCAGTTCTTC. Translated, it gives CASSASSYNEQFF. V is TRBV27 and J is TRBJ2-1; no clear D. The CDR3 consists of 13 residues. Germline V gives CDR1 MNHEY, CDR2 SMNVEV (reference sequence). V lost 5 bases and J lost 0, with 5 bases in between.

The J gene is TRBJ2-3, the V gene TRBV6-1; D ambiguous. Trimming removed 1 base at V and 4 bases at J, with 6 bases between. In germline, CDR1 is MNHNS, CDR2 SASEGT. This CDR3 spans 13 amino acids. The CDR3 DNA is TGTGCCAGCAGTGAAGTGTCATCAGATACGCAGTATTTT. Its translation is CASSEVSSDTQYF.

The V and J genes are TRBV5-6 and TRBJ2-5, with 7 bases fitting TRBD1. In germline, CDR1 is SGHDT, CDR2 YYEEEE. CDR3 length equals 17 residues. J gave up 0 bases and V 5 bases, and 13 bases lay outside the gene matches. CDR3: CASRHRRAGGYQETQYF. The CDR3 DNA reads TGTGCCAGCAGACACCGCCGAGCAGGGGGATACCAAGAGACCCAGTACTTC.

The rearrangement joins TRBV30 to TRBJ1-1, with D possibly matching TRBD1 (6 bases). V lost 2 bases to trimming and J lost 4 bases, with 14 bases between them. From germline, CDR1 is GTSNPN and CDR2 SVGIG (reference sequence). CDR3 size: 14 residues. The CDR3 DNA is TGTGCCTGGAGTAAGGGGGTATTTATCACTGAAGCTTTCTTT. Translated: CAWSKGVFITEAFF.

The chain has TRBV7-2 and TRBJ2-5; TRBD2 matches 13 bases. Trimming took 5 bases from V and 0 from J; bases not matched to a gene: 3. This CDR3 comprises 16 residues. Germline V gene data show CDR1 as SGHTA and CDR2 as FQGNSA. CDR3 region: CASSPGLAGYQETQYF. The CDR3 DNA follows: TGTGCCAGCAGCCCGGGACTAGCGGGGTACCAAGAGACCCAGTACTTC. The whole variable domain, remainder taken from reference TRBV7-2 and TRBJ2-5, is GAGVSQSPSNKVTEKGKDVELRCDPISGHTALYWYRQSLGQGLEFLIYFQGNSAPDKSGLPSDRFSAERTGGSVSTLTIQRTQQEDSAVYLCASSPGLAGYQETQYFGPGTRLLVL.

There are a few counts of this clone. V usage is TRBV5-6 and J usage is TRBJ1-1; D call uncertain. The CDR3 runs 11 residues. Germline V gives CDR1 SGHDT, CDR2 YYEEEE. Between the trimmed V and J ends, which lost 3 bases and 11 bases, there was a span of 11 bases. The CDR3 bases are TGTGCCAGCAGCTCGGGAGTGAAGGCTTTCTTT. Translating it yields CASSSGVKAFF.

The V call is TRBV29-1, the J call TRBJ1-2; D might be TRBD1 (5 bases). This CDR3 has 13 amino acids. The V and J ends lost 1 base and 5 bases respectively, with 11 bases between them. CDR1 is SQVTM and CDR2 is ANQGSEA in the germline V gene. The CDR3 spells CSVEAGRGYGYTF. As DNA, the CDR3 is TGCAGCGTTGAAGCAGGGCGGGGGTATGGCTACACCTTC.

This clone has more than one count but fewer than ten. The J gene is TRBJ1-2, the V gene TRBV29-1; the D is unclear. Trimming removed 1 base at V and 6 bases at J, with 6 bases between. Germline assignment: CDR1 SQVTM and CDR2 ANQGSEA. The CDR3 spans 11 residues. CDR3 sequence: CSVEGSDGYTF. DNA of the CDR3: TGCAGCGTTGAAGGTTCGGATGGCTACACCTTC.

The chain links TRBV4-1 to TRBJ1-3, with TRBD1 as a possible D gene (6 bases). The germline V gene has CDR1 MGHRA and CDR2 YSYEKL. The CDR3 runs 18 residues. Trimming pared 0 bases from V and 0 bases from J, leaving 15 bases between. Here the CDR3 DNA reads TGCGCCAGCAGCCAAGATCCCGGACAGAGCTTCTCTGGAAACACCATATATTTT. Its translation: CASSQDPGQSFSGNTIYF.

V and J are TRBV27 and TRBJ2-7; 7 bases fit TRBD2. Losses at the gene ends were 5 bases for V and 3 bases for J; bases not matched to a gene: 10. CDR3 length: 15 residues. Looked up from germline, CDR1 is MNHEY and CDR2 is SMNVEV (reference sequence). CDR3 nucleotide sequence: TGTGCCAGCAGTCTAGGGGCGGGAGCTTTCTACGAGCAGTACTTC. Protein sequence: CASSLGAGAFYEQYF.

The V call is TRBV4-2, the J call TRBJ2-2; 11 bases line up with TRBD2. This CDR3 is 18 amino acids long. J was trimmed by 4 bases and V by 1 base; bases with no gene match: 8. Germline CDR1 is LGHNA and CDR2 is YNFKEQ. CDR3 sequence (DNA): TGTGCCAGCAGCCAAGGTACTAGCGGGAGTCCTATCACCGGGGAGCTGTTTTTT. Translated, it gives CASSQGTSGSPITGELFF.